This T cell receptor (beta chain) is drawn from a study of CD8+ T cells in alopecia areata. Overall study findings and caveats: Relative to normal scalp, lesional scalp, especially alopecia totalis/universalis, showed higher clonality. TCR sharing was clearer in mice than between patients, perhaps partly owing to patient HLA diversity. Resident alphabeta T cells of normal skin are also sequenced in scalp samples.

Details on this clone: Its matching antigen is unknown.

It was for roughly five patients that CD4+ cells were sorted into CD25+CD127- cells. From alopecia areata patients, lesional scalp punch biopsies and peripheral blood were collected. Sequencing used cDNA as its template, made by extracting RNA and reverse transcribing it. TCRdb keeps only in-frame clones here, not all; method: immunoSEQ multiplex PCR. The sample records 6,000 to 8,500 clones, 65% to 80% being singletons. The germline V gene has CDR1 MNHNS and CDR2 SASEGT. CDR3 size: 14 residues. V shed 5 bases, J shed 6 bases, and the junction held 9 bases outside the gene matches. The V call is TRBV6-1, the J call TRBJ2-7; 8 bases map to TRBD1. Source material: CD4+ Tregs sorted from blood. This receptor was identified in a human donor with alopecia areata. The CDR3, as DNA: TGTGCCAGCAGTAAGGACAGGGTAAGCGGCGAGCAGTACTTC. Amino acids: CASSKDRVSGEQYF.